The following is a T cell receptor (beta chain) sequence with its context. Its antigen is undetermined. The data derive from a study of blood T cells in healthy people across ages. Study-wide results and caveats: Unsorted PBMCs prevented conclusive naive versus antigen-experienced comparison. TCR beta diversity per million T cells fell roughly linearly with age. The percentage of naive T cells correlated strongly with TCR beta diversity.

V trimming: 7 bases; J trimming: 8 bases; junction bases outside the gene matches: 7. This CDR3 is 12 amino acids long. CDR1 is MNHEY and CDR2 is SMNVEV in the germline V gene (reference sequence). Through a sample-barcoded 5' primer and a J-beta primer mix, a second PCR was run for roughly 6 to 12 cycles. Each cDNA molecule, via a template-switch adaptor with 12 random nucleotides, was tagged. Using its own MiXCR run on the 5' RACE reads, TCRdb lists one record per CDR3 protein. The sample lists 850,000 to 1,000,000 distinct CDR3 sequences; roughly 50% were seen once. This clonotype originated in a woman aged 55-70 years in good health. The rearrangement joins TRBV27 to TRBJ1-2, with 7 bases identical to TRBD1. Sequenced: blood. CDR3 sequence reads: CASKKMTGGYTF. The CDR3 DNA reads as TGTGCCAGCAAAAAGATGACAGGGGGCTACACCTTC.